A selection of T cell receptor beta chains follows, all from one sample in a study of identical twins. TCRdb reprocessed the 5' RACE reads via MiXCR and lists one record per CDR3 protein. There are about 700,000 distinct CDR3 sequences in the sample; approximately 6.1% occur only once, and approximately 1.6% lies in the top ten. Sequencing was carried out using naive T cells sorted from blood. The receptors here all came from a man aged 18-30 years in good health. Both conserved end residues are part of each CDR3. A D gene is named only where the DNA matches it firmly. Expanded clones get a size class; other rows say once, few or many, or leave the size out.

cdr3_length	v_call	j_call	clone_size	d_call	cdr3_aa	cdr3_nt
16	TRBV10-3	TRBJ2-1	many	TRBD2	CAISGLAGVSYNEQFF	TGTGCCATCAGTGGACTAGCGGGGGTCTCCTACAATGAGCAGTTCTTC
11	TRBV7-9	TRBJ2-1	many	NA	CASSSVSEQFF	TGTGCCAGCAGCTCTGTCTCTGAGCAGTTCTTC
12	TRBV28	TRBJ2-1	NA	TRBD1	CASSSTGWFQFF	TGTGCCAGCAGTTCGACAGGGTGGTTTCAGTTCTTC
16	TRBV7-2	TRBJ2-1	NA	NA	CASSLGQLRPYNEQFF	TGTGCCAGCAGCTTAGGACAGCTACGGCCCTACAATGAGCAGTTCTTC
14	TRBV3-1	TRBJ2-1	NA	NA	CASSQDITDNEQFF	TGTGCCAGCAGCCAAGATATCACAGATAATGAGCAGTTCTTC
19	TRBV4-2	TRBJ2-1	few	TRBD2	CASSQVWTSGRAKGNEQFF	TGTGCCAGCAGCCAAGTGTGGACTAGCGGGAGGGCCAAGGGAAATGAGCAGTTCTTC
14	TRBV6-5	TRBJ2-1	NA	TRBD2	CASSYSGLAEEQFF	TGTGCCAGCAGTTACTCGGGGCTAGCGGAAGAGCAGTTCTTC
16	TRBV9	TRBJ1-1	many	NA	CASSVGVWTRNTEAFF	TGTGCCAGCAGCGTAGGGGTATGGACGAGGAACACTGAAGCTTTCTTT
16	TRBV10-3	TRBJ2-7	many	NA	CAISERRDRLSYEQYF	TGTGCCATCAGTGAGCGCCGGGACCGACTATCCTACGAGCAGTACTTC
16	TRBV11-2	TRBJ2-5	NA	TRBD2	CASTTWREGNQETQYF	TGTGCCAGCACCACCTGGCGGGAGGGAAACCAAGAGACCCAGTACTTC
15	TRBV11-2	TRBJ2-2	NA	NA	CASSPKLDGTGELFF	TGTGCCAGCAGCCCCAAACTAGACGGAACCGGGGAGCTGTTTTTT
14	TRBV29-1	TRBJ1-5	many	NA	CSVANHKVVQPQHF	TGCAGCGTAGCTAATCATAAGGTGGTTCAGCCCCAGCATTTT
16	TRBV12-3/TRBV12-4	TRBJ1-1	NA	NA	CASSFNRGPPLGEAFF	TGTGCCAGCAGTTTCAACAGAGGACCCCCCTTGGGTGAAGCTTTCTTT
16	TRBV20-1	TRBJ2-3	many	TRBD2	CSAMGAEGGSADTQYF	TGCAGTGCTATGGGAGCCGAGGGAGGGAGCGCAGATACGCAGTATTTT
12	TRBV25-1	TRBJ1-2	NA	NA	CASSGSNNGYTF	TGTGCCAGCAGTGGAAGTAACAATGGCTACACCTTC
16	TRBV7-2	TRBJ2-2	NA	NA	CASSLKSPPYPGELFF	TGTGCCAGCAGCTTAAAATCCCCCCCGTATCCCGGGGAGCTGTTTTTT
15	TRBV7-2	TRBJ1-2	NA	TRBD1	CASSRVDRGGYGYTF	TGTGCCAGCAGCCGCGTGGACAGGGGGGGCTATGGCTACACCTTC
14	TRBV27	TRBJ2-4	few	TRBD1	CASSSGTGRDIQYF	TGTGCCAGCAGCTCTGGGACAGGGAGGGACATTCAGTACTTC
16	TRBV6-5	TRBJ2-3	many	NA	CASSYSRREKADTQYF	TGTGCCAGCAGTTACTCGCGGCGGGAAAAGGCAGATACGCAGTATTTT
16	TRBV28	TRBJ1-5	many	NA	CASSPLLGDGSQPQHF	TGTGCCAGCAGTCCTTTGTTGGGGGACGGGAGTCAGCCCCAGCATTTT
15	TRBV19	TRBJ2-1	NA	NA	CASSIRGGAPNEQFF	TGTGCCAGTAGTATACGTGGGGGCGCCCCCAATGAGCAGTTCTTC
14	TRBV20-1	TRBJ2-1	many	TRBD2	CSAIPSGRINEQFF	TGCAGTGCTATCCCTAGCGGGAGAATAAATGAGCAGTTCTTC
14	TRBV3-1	TRBJ1-4	few	NA	CASTSPATNEKLFF	TGTGCCAGCACCTCTCCCGCAACTAATGAAAAACTGTTTTTT
15	TRBV7-2	TRBJ2-7	many	TRBD2	CASSLSSSGTYEQYF	TGTGCCAGCAGCCTGTCCTCTAGCGGGACTTACGAGCAGTACTTC
13	TRBV12-3/TRBV12-4	TRBJ1-6	many	NA	CASSSGGVSPLHF	TGTGCCAGCTCTTCTGGAGGGGTGTCACCCCTCCACTTT
19	TRBV12-3/TRBV12-4	TRBJ2-3	many	TRBD2	CASSLVLAGGLPRTDTQYF	TGTGCCAGCAGTTTGGTCCTGGCGGGAGGGCTCCCCCGCACAGATACGCAGTATTTT
15	TRBV5-1	TRBJ1-1	many	NA	CASRPSGALNTEAFF	TGCGCCAGCCGCCCATCCGGGGCGTTGAACACTGAAGCTTTCTTT
20	TRBV12-3/TRBV12-4	TRBJ2-4	NA	NA	CASSLYAGGRRHLSKNIQYF	TGTGCCAGCAGTTTATACGCCGGGGGGCGTAGACACCTGTCCAAAAACATTCAGTACTTC
17	TRBV11-2	TRBJ2-2	many	TRBD2	CASSLDIPSGYTGELFF	TGTGCCAGCAGCTTAGACATTCCTAGCGGCTACACCGGGGAGCTGTTTTTT
15	TRBV12-3/TRBV12-4	TRBJ1-2	NA	TRBD1	CASTTGTGGSNGYTF	TGTGCCAGCACCACCGGGACAGGGGGCAGTAATGGCTACACCTTC
15	TRBV7-3	TRBJ2-1	many	TRBD2	CASRRSGSGHNEQFF	TGTGCCAGCAGGAGAAGCGGGAGCGGGCACAATGAGCAGTTCTTC
14	TRBV29-1	TRBJ2-1	many	TRBD1	CSVVGDRGYNEQFF	TGCAGCGTTGTGGGGGACAGGGGATACAATGAGCAGTTCTTC
13	TRBV5-1	TRBJ2-5	few	NA	CASTRQLRETQYF	TGCGCCAGCACTAGGCAGCTTCGGGAGACCCAGTACTTC
15	TRBV20-1	TRBJ2-3	NA	TRBD2	CSAARGGHSTDTQYF	TGCAGTGCTGCCCGGGGGGGGCACTCCACAGATACGCAGTATTTT
15	TRBV7-2	TRBJ1-2	NA	NA	CASSSEGGQSYGYTF	TGTGCCAGCAGCTCCGAGGGAGGGCAAAGCTATGGCTACACCTTC
14	TRBV5-1	TRBJ1-1	many	TRBD1	CASSPGTGVGEAFF	TGCGCCAGCAGCCCAGGGACAGGGGTTGGTGAAGCTTTCTTT
14	TRBV20-1	TRBJ2-4	many	TRBD2	CSARDWEGKNIQYF	TGCAGTGCTAGAGATTGGGAGGGCAAAAACATTCAGTACTTC
13	TRBV5-1	TRBJ2-3	many	NA	CASSFRQPDTQYF	TGCGCCAGCAGCTTCCGACAGCCAGATACGCAGTATTTT
14	TRBV6-5	TRBJ1-1	many	NA	CASSYLGGYTEAFF	TGTGCCAGCAGTTATCTCGGGGGATACACTGAAGCTTTCTTT
15	TRBV5-1	TRBJ1-2	few	NA	CASSLDPTGIYGYTF	TGCGCCAGCAGCTTGGATCCCACAGGGATCTATGGCTACACCTTC
13	TRBV29-1	TRBJ2-1	few	TRBD2	CSVESPSGARQFF	TGCAGCGTTGAATCCCCTAGCGGGGCACGGCAGTTCTTC
17	TRBV20-1	TRBJ2-1	few	NA	CSASPTLGRNSYNEQFF	TGCAGTGCCTCCCCCACTCTGGGACGAAATTCCTACAATGAGCAGTTCTTC
16	TRBV7-9	TRBJ1-3	NA	NA	CASSLTGRGSGNTIYF	TGTGCCAGCAGCTTAACAGGGCGGGGCTCTGGAAACACCATATATTTT
16	TRBV4-3	TRBJ2-5	many	TRBD1	CASSQGNTGEGETQYF	TGCGCCAGCAGCCAAGGTAACACAGGGGAAGGAGAGACCCAGTACTTC
15	TRBV6-4	TRBJ2-3	few	TRBD1	CASSEQGASTDTQYF	TGTGCCAGCAGTGAACAGGGGGCGAGCACAGATACGCAGTATTTT
18	TRBV11-2	TRBJ2-7	NA	TRBD2	CASSPGLAGVRGPREQYF	TGTGCCAGCAGCCCCGGACTAGCGGGAGTAAGGGGGCCCCGGGAGCAGTACTTC
16	TRBV12-3/TRBV12-4	TRBJ2-2	few	NA	CASTQGSSGNTGELFF	TGTGCCAGCACCCAAGGATCCAGTGGTAACACCGGGGAGCTGTTTTTT
14	TRBV5-1	TRBJ2-5	NA	TRBD1	CASSLDGTGKTQYF	TGCGCCAGCAGCTTGGACGGGACAGGGAAGACCCAGTACTTC
14	TRBV24-1	TRBJ1-6	NA	NA	CATSPGSDNSPLHF	TGTGCCACCAGTCCGGGGTCTGATAATTCACCCCTCCACTTT
15	TRBV7-2	TRBJ2-1	NA	NA	CASSLAARKGNEQFF	TGTGCCAGCAGCTTAGCCGCGCGTAAGGGGAATGAGCAGTTCTTC
14	TRBV5-6	TRBJ2-1	many	NA	CASSSRMADNEQFF	TGTGCCAGCAGCTCAAGGATGGCGGACAATGAGCAGTTCTTC
13	TRBV5-1	TRBJ1-1	many	NA	CASSLDMNTEAFF	TGCGCCAGCAGCCTCGACATGAACACTGAAGCTTTCTTT
13	TRBV29-1	TRBJ2-3	many	NA	CSVRQIITDTQYF	TGCAGCGTCCGACAGATAATCACAGATACGCAGTATTTT
12	TRBV7-9	TRBJ1-5	many	NA	CASSSDNQPQHF	TGTGCCAGCAGTTCGGACAATCAGCCCCAGCATTTT